This T cell receptor (beta chain) stems from a study of cytomegalovirus exposure and HLA in healthy donors. Those who donated were healthy bone marrow donors. Trimming removed 5 bases at V and 0 bases at J, with 13 bases between. Germline CDR1 GTSNPN, CDR2 SVGIG (reference sequence). The CDR3 totals 14 residues. General study findings and limits: Later analysis demonstrated an association between a missense DCLRE1C variant and TCR beta V- and J-gene trimming.

The PCR was carried out with 60 Vbeta primers and 13 Jbeta primers. Assay used: immunoSEQ multiplex PCR; TCRdb lists only in-frame clones, some missing. This repertoire shows 150,000 to 200,000 clones, about 81% found once; its top ten account for about 2.2%. Note on this clone: The target antigen is unknown.

The sample consisted of PBMCs. The TCR comes from a woman in her twenties or thirties in good health and CMV-seronegative. The chain carries TRBV30 and TRBJ1-2; D possibly corresponds to TRBD1 (5 bases). CDR3: CAWAAGYTNYGYTF. The CDR3 DNA reads as TGTGCCTGGGCTGCAGGGTATACTAACTATGGCTACACCTTC.